The clone carrying this T cell receptor beta chain was seen a few times. The data were obtained in a study of blood T cells in healthy people across ages. A second about 6 to 11 cycle PCR used barcoded and J-beta primers. TCRdb independently ran MiXCR on the 5' RACE reads; one entry per CDR3 protein. The sample lists 1.5 million to 2 million distinct CDR3 sequences, less than 50% seen once, with 2% to 2.5% in the top ten. The CDR3 is 14 amino acids. Germline CDR1 SQVTM, CDR2 ANQGSEA. Trimming removed 5 bases from V and 2 bases from J, with 15 bases in between. The genes are TRBV29-1 and TRBJ1-2; possible D gene TRBD1, 6 bases. Specimen: blood. The receptor was isolated from a woman between 40 and 55 years old in good health. CDR3 DNA: TGCAGCGTTCCGGGACACCGCCAAAACTATGGCTACACCTTC. This codes for CSVPGHRQNYGYTF.